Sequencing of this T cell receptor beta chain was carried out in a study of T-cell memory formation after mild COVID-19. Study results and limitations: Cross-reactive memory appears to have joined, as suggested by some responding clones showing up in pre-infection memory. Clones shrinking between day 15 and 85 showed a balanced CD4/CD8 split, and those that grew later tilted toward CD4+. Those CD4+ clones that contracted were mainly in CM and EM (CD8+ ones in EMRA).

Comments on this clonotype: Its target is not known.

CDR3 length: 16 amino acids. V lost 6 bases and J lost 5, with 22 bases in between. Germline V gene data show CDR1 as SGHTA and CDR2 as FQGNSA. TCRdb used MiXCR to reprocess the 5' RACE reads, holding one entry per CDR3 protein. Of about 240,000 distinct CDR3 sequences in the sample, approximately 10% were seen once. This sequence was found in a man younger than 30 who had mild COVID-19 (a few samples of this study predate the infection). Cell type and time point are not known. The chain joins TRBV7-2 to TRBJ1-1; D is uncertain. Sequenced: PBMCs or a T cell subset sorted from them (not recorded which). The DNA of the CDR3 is TGTGCCAGCAGACCCTTTACTCGGGGAGGGCAGACTGAAGCTTTCTTT. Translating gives CASRPFTRGGQTEAFF.